One and the same sample provided the 6 T cell receptor beta chains below, sequenced in a study of T-cell memory formation after mild COVID-19. TCRdb redid the calling of the 5' RACE reads with MiXCR, one entry per CDR3 protein. The data contain about 16,000 distinct CDR3 sequences, approximately 20% of them seen just once; the ten biggest clones take up roughly three fifths. Sequenced material: PBMCs or a T cell subset sorted from them (not recorded which). Receptors originate from a man aged 18 to 35 who had mild COVID-19 (a few samples of this study predate the infection). Cell type and time point are not known.

This clonotype was counted ten times or more. The rearrangement joins TRBV15 to TRBJ1-2; D is uncertain. The germline V gene has CDR1 LNHNV and CDR2 YYDKDF (reference sequence). CDR3 length equals 14 residues. V was trimmed by 0 bases and J by 3 bases, leaving 8 bases between them. CDR3 residues: CATSREGIHYGYTF. In nucleotides, the CDR3 is TGTGCCACCAGCAGAGAAGGGATCCACTATGGCTACACCTTC.

Many counts were recorded for this clonotype. The J gene is TRBJ2-1, the V gene TRBV20-1; D is unresolved. Germline lookup yields CDR1 DFQATT and CDR2 SNEGSKA (reference sequence). This CDR3 spans 14 amino acids. Trimming took off 5 bases at V and 3 bases at J, with 14 bases between the two ends. CDR3 loop: CSALPALFYNEQFF. The CDR3 coding sequence is TGCAGTGCTCTCCCGGCCCTTTTCTACAATGAGCAGTTCTTC.

This clonotype was recorded at least ten times. This sequence joins TRBV4-3 and TRBJ2-3, with D possibly being TRBD2 (6 bases). The V gene lost 0 bases and the J gene lost 0 bases, with 7 bases spanning the gap. The CDR3 has 15 amino acids. The germline CDR1 and CDR2 sequences are LGHNA and YSLEER. The CDR3 DNA is TGCGCCAGCAGCCAAGAACTAGCTAGCACAGATACGCAGTATTTT. This gives the protein CASSQELASTDTQYF.

The J gene is TRBJ1-6, the V gene TRBV28; the D gene is possibly TRBD1 (6 bases). V was clipped by 1 base and J by 5 bases, with 18 bases between them. CDR1 MDHEN and CDR2 SYDVKM come from the germline V gene. This CDR3 is 18 amino acids long. CDR3 DNA: TGTGCCAGCAGTTTATTCAGACAGGCCCTTTTTAATAATTCACCCCTCCACTTT. This gives the protein CASSLFRQALFNNSPLHF. Variable domain in full (rest from reference TRBV28 and TRBJ1-6): DVKVTQSSRYLVKRTGEKVFLECVQDMDHENMFWYRQDPGLGLRLIYFSYDVKMKEKGDIPEGYSVSREKKERFSLILESASTNQTSMYLCASSLFRQALFNNSPLHFGNGTRLTVT.

This clonotype was seen repeatedly, ten times or more. The chain joins TRBV27 to TRBJ1-1; D uncertain. The ends were cut back, 2 bases at V and 3 bases at J, with 19 bases in the middle. Germline V gives CDR1 MNHEY, CDR2 SMNVEV (reference sequence). This CDR3 contains 17 residues. Written as DNA, the CDR3 is TGTGCCAGCAGTTTAAGAATTGCAGCCACCTTAGACACTGAAGCTTTCTTT. Encoded protein: CASSLRIAATLDTEAFF.

This clonotype was counted between two and nine times. This chain joins TRBV6-2 or TRBV6-3 and TRBJ1-1; 7 nucleotides align to TRBD1. This CDR3 is 13 amino acids long. CDR1 is MNHEY and CDR2 is SVGEGT in the germline V gene. J lost 1 base, V lost 10 bases, and 6 bases had no gene match. The CDR3 nucleotides are TGTGCCATGTCGACAGGGCGGAACACTGAAGCTTTCTTT. It encodes CAMSTGRNTEAFF.